This T cell receptor beta chain appears in the sequencing data of a study of identical twins. TCRdb reanalysed the 5' RACE reads using MiXCR and keeps one entry per CDR3 protein. The sample yields around 100,000 distinct CDR3 sequences, 5.9% seen once. This clonotype came up many times. The J segment lost 3 bases and the V segment lost 2 bases, leaving 3 bases of the junction unmatched. The CDR3 loop spans 15 amino acids. Germline V gene data show CDR1 as SGHRS and CDR2 as YFSETQ. The chain has TRBV5-1 and TRBJ2-1; 9 bases map to TRBD1. Sequenced material: memory T cells sorted from blood. The clonotype comes from a woman between 50 and 59 years old in good health. CDR3 DNA: TGCGCCAGCAGCTTCTCGGGACAGGGCTACAATGAGCAGTTCTTC. As protein: CASSFSGQGYNEQFF.